A single sample is the source of the 15 T cell receptor beta chains below, sequenced in a study of glioma-infiltrating T cells after dendritic cell vaccination. This table comes from immunoSEQ multiplex PCR, and its TCRdb copy is limited to in-frame clones, with some not included. The data hold tens of thousands of clones, with about 81% observed a single time. Material: blood, obtained before dendritic cell vaccination. These receptors all stem from a human donor with glioblastoma.

This clone was detected a few times. V usage is TRBV5-1 and J usage is TRBJ2-1; TRBD2 might be the D (5 bases). Trimming stripped 3 bases from V and 3 bases from J, with 7 bases between. The germline gives CDR1 SGHRS, CDR2 YFSETQ. CDR3 size: 13 residues. CDR3: CASSSGNYNEQFF. The CDR3, as DNA: TGCGCCAGCAGCTCCGGGAACTACAATGAGCAGTTCTTC.

The chain employs TRBV27 and TRBJ1-2, with TRBD1 matching 8 bases. CDR1 and CDR2 (germline): MNHEY, SMNVEV (reference sequence). Trimming at V came to 2 bases and at J to 4 bases, leaving 9 bases not matched to a gene. This CDR3 is built from 16 residues. The CDR3 nucleotides read TGTGCCAGCAGTTTAACCGGACAGGGTAAGGGCTATGGCTACACCTTC. As protein: CASSLTGQGKGYGYTF.

This clone was seen a handful of times. This chain joins TRBV6-6 and TRBJ1-5; 9 bases match TRBD1. CDR3 length: 15 amino acids. Germline CDR1 and CDR2: MNHNY and SVGAGI (reference sequence). V gave up 7 bases and J gave up 6 bases; unmatched junction bases: 10. The CDR3 protein is CASTTRGQGGQPQHF. CDR3 DNA: TGTGCCAGCACCACGAGGGGACAGGGCGGTCAGCCCCAGCATTTT.

V usage is TRBV28 and J usage is TRBJ2-1; the D gene is possibly TRBD2 (5 bases). Germline-derived CDR1 and CDR2 are MDHEN and SYDVKM. The CDR3 is made up of 14 amino acids. Trimming shortened V by 6 bases and J by 6 bases, and 15 bases separated the two germline ends. The DNA for the CDR3 is TGTGCCAGCAGATGGGTCTCGGGGTCCAATGAGCAGTTCTTC. Translated: CASRWVSGSNEQFF.

V is TRBV19 and J is TRBJ2-1; 8 nucleotides match TRBD1. J was trimmed by 9 bases and V by 6 bases; bases with no gene match: 7. The CDR3 length is 13 residues. The germline CDR1 and CDR2 sequences are LNHDA and SQIVND (reference sequence). The CDR3 protein is CASSRTGPAEQFF. The CDR3 DNA reads TGTGCCAGTAGCCGGACAGGGCCCGCTGAGCAGTTCTTC. Supplemented by reference TRBV19 and TRBJ2-1, the full variable domain reads DGGITQSPKYLFRKEGQNVTLSCEQNLNHDAMYWYRQDPGQGLRLIYYSQIVNDFQKGDIAEGYSVSREKKESFPLTVTSAQKNPTAFYLCASSRTGPAEQFFGPGTRLTVL.

The chain recombines TRBV6-6 with TRBJ1-3, with D possibly TRBD1 on 6 matching bases. Looked up from germline, CDR1 is MNHNY and CDR2 is SVGAGI (reference sequence). The V and J ends lost 4 bases and 9 bases respectively, with 16 bases between them. The CDR3 contains 14 residues. CDR3 bases: TGTGCCAGCAGTTCAACAGGGTATAGGGGCACCATATATTTT. Its protein is CASSSTGYRGTIYF.

The genes are TRBV18 and TRBJ2-7; the match to TRBD1 covers 7 bases. J gave up 3 bases and V 1 base, and 15 bases lay outside the gene matches. The CDR3 is made up of 18 amino acids. Germline-derived CDR1 and CDR2 are KGHSH and LQKENI. The CDR3 loop is CASSPRPPTRDRGYEQYF. The CDR3 nucleotides read TGTGCCAGCTCACCACGTCCCCCCACACGGGACAGAGGCTACGAGCAGTACTTC.

This rearrangement joins TRBV6-4 to TRBJ2-5, with 12 bases lining up with TRBD2. With 3 bases clipped from V and 3 bases from J, the junction kept 2 bases outside the gene matches. The germline V gene encodes CDR1 MRHNA and CDR2 SNTAGT. The CDR3 runs to 15 residues. CDR3 coding DNA: TGTGCCAGCAGTGAACTAGCGGGGGGAAAAGAGACCCAGTACTTC. This codes for CASSELAGGKETQYF.

The chain carries TRBV29-1 and TRBJ2-7; 10 bases line up with TRBD2. Germline values: CDR1 SQVTM, CDR2 ANQGSEA. Trimming took 5 bases from V and 2 from J; bases not matched to a gene: 6. The CDR3 sequence is 14 residues long. The CDR3 DNA reads as TGCAGCGTTATTAGCGGGGGGTCCACCTACGAGCAGTACTTC. The encoded protein is CSVISGGSTYEQYF.

V gene TRBV6-1 combines with J gene TRBJ2-1, with a tentative D call TRBD2 (5 bases). The CDR3 sequence is 14 residues long. Germline V gene data show CDR1 as MNHNS and CDR2 as SASEGT. V was pared by 8 bases and J by 10 bases, with 21 bases between. The CDR3 loop reads CASQVMEVAIEQFF. In DNA form, the CDR3 reads TGTGCCAGCCAAGTTATGGAGGTTGCAATCGAGCAGTTCTTC.

The chain couples TRBV10-3 to TRBJ1-6; D call uncertain. The CDR3 contains 14 residues. The V gene lost 3 bases and the J gene lost 7 bases, with 10 bases spanning the gap. Germline V gene sequence: CDR1 ENHRY, CDR2 SYGVKD. The CDR3, as DNA: TGTGCCATCAGTGACGGGGTATCCAATTCACCCCTCCACTTT. Residues: CAISDGVSNSPLHF.

The chain employs TRBV19 and TRBJ2-3; 9 nucleotides align to TRBD1. This CDR3 is 13 amino acids long. With V trimmed by 9 bases and J by 4 bases, 5 bases remained unmatched. Germline CDR1 and CDR2: LNHDA and SQIVND (reference sequence). CDR3 DNA sequence: TGTGCCAGCGGGGGACAGGGCGCAGATACGCAGTATTTT. Translation: CASGGQGADTQYF.

This chain joins TRBV5-1 and TRBJ2-5; 8 bases align to TRBD1. Unmatched junction bases numbered 15, after V lost 0 bases and J lost 11 bases. From germline, CDR1 is SGHRS and CDR2 YFSETQ. This CDR3 contains 16 residues. The DNA of the CDR3 is TGCGCCAGCAGCTTGGACGGACAGGGAGTAGGTCGGGAGCAGTACTTC. Encoded protein: CASSLDGQGVGREQYF.

The chain employs TRBV27 and TRBJ2-1; TRBD1 aligns across 7 bases. J lost 0 bases, V lost 4 bases, and 9 bases had no gene match. Germline CDR1 and CDR2: MNHEY and SMNVEV (reference sequence). The CDR3 loop spans 17 amino acids. The chain's CDR3 is CASSSRTGVSSYNEQFF. In DNA, the CDR3 is TGTGCCAGCAGTTCCCGAACAGGGGTAAGCTCCTACAATGAGCAGTTCTTC.

The CDR3 nucleotides are TGTGCCAGCAGCTTGGACCAGGGGGACACAGATACGCAGTATTTT. This codes for CASSLDQGDTDTQYF. The V and J genes are TRBV5-8 and TRBJ2-3; 7 bases map to TRBD1. V shed 0 bases, J shed 2 bases, and the junction held 3 bases outside the gene matches. Per the germline V gene, CDR1 is SGHTS and CDR2 is YDEGEE. This CDR3 contains 15 residues.